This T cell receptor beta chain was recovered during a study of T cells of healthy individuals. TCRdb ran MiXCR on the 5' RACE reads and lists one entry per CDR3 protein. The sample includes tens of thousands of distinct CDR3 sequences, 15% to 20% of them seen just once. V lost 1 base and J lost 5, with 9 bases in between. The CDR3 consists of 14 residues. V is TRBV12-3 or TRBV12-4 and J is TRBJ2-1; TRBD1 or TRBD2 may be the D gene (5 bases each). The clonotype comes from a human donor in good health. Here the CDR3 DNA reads TGTGCCAGCAGTTTAGTTAGAGGGGACAATGAGCAGTTCTTC. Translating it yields CASSLVRGDNEQFF.